This record concerns one T cell receptor beta chain sequence. The sample is drawn from a study of blood T cell repertoires in COVID-19. Measured with immunoSEQ multiplex PCR; TCRdb has only the in-frame clones, and not every one. Among over 200,000 clones listed, over 80% were seen once. V shed 3 bases and J shed 0 bases, with 9 bases lying between them. Germline V gives CDR1 MNHNS, CDR2 SASEGT. The CDR3 runs to 15 residues. This sequence was found in a woman in her forties who had recovered from COVID-19. The V call is TRBV6-1, the J call TRBJ1-5; no definite D call. Sequencing was performed on PBMCs or T cells enriched from blood (not recorded which). The CDR3 bases are TGTGCCAGCAGTGAGTCAGACTATAGCAATCAGCCCCAGCATTTT. This gives the protein CASSESDYSNQPQHF.